These 31 T cell receptor beta chains came from one sample sequenced in a study of T cell responses to AZD1222 COVID-19 vaccine. Sequencing used immunoSEQ multiplex PCR; TCRdb keeps in-frame clones, though not all of them. The profile covers about 76,000 clones, with roughly 80% appearing a single time and approximately 30% taken by the ten largest. Sequences were derived from peripheral blood, sampled 28 days after the second dose of the MenACWY control vaccine. These receptors were obtained from an adult who received the MenACWY meningococcal vaccine as a control.

This chain links TRBV5-1 with TRBJ2-7; D not certain. V was trimmed by 1 base and J by 3 bases, leaving 8 bases between them. CDR1 SGHRS and CDR2 YFSETQ come from the germline V gene. This CDR3 region has 13 residues. CDR3 sequence (DNA): TGCGCCAGCAGCTTGATGGGGAACTACGAGCAGTACTTC. It codes for CASSLMGNYEQYF. Supplemented by reference TRBV5-1 and TRBJ2-7, the full variable domain reads KAGVTQTPRYLIKTRGQQVTLSCSPISGHRSVSWYQQTPGQGLQFLFEYFSETQRNKGNFPGRFSGRQFSNSRSEMNVSTLELGDSALYLCASSLMGNYEQYFGPGTRLTVT.

This sequence joins TRBV5-1 and TRBJ1-3; the D is unclear. The germline V and J ends were trimmed by 4 bases and 8 bases, with 7 bases remaining between them. The germline V gene has CDR1 SGHRS and CDR2 YFSETQ. The CDR3 length is 11 residues. The CDR3 DNA follows: TGCGCCAGCAGCCCACCGGACACCATATATTTT. Protein sequence: CASSPPDTIYF.

The V gene is TRBV7-2, the J gene TRBJ2-5; 8 positions match TRBD2. Germline V lookup: CDR1 SGHTA, CDR2 FQGNSA. The V gene end was trimmed by 5 bases and the J gene end by 4 bases; junction bases not matched to a gene: 9. CDR3 size: 15 residues. The CDR3 reads CASSTTGTRGETQYF. DNA for the CDR3: TGTGCCAGCAGCACCACCGGGACTAGAGGAGAGACCCAGTACTTC.

V and J are TRBV7-9 and TRBJ1-4; TRBD1 aligns across 7 bases. CDR1 SEHNR and CDR2 FQNEAQ come from the germline V gene (reference sequence). V lost 5 bases and J lost 4; bases outside the gene matches: 4. The CDR3 has 14 amino acids. Here the CDR3 DNA reads TGTGCCAGCAGCCCCGGGACAGTTAATGAAAAACTGTTTTTT. Translation gives CASSPGTVNEKLFF.

The chain combines TRBV19 with TRBJ1-4; D possibly corresponds to TRBD1 (6 bases). From germline, CDR1 is LNHDA and CDR2 SQIVND (reference sequence). This CDR3 comprises 19 residues. V lost 3 bases, J lost 7 bases, and 27 bases lay in between. CDR3 residues: CASSIRNPIDRLVPEKLFF. The CDR3, as DNA: TGTGCCAGTAGTATTCGTAACCCCATCGACAGGCTCGTTCCTGAAAAACTGTTTTTT.

The rearrangement links TRBV2 to TRBJ2-2; D is perhaps TRBD2 (6 bases). Germline V CDR1 and CDR2: SNHLY, FYNNEI. Trimming shortened V by 2 bases and J by 7 bases, and 17 bases separated the two germline ends. The CDR3 is 16 amino acids. The CDR3, as DNA: TGTGCCAGCAGTGAAAGGACCGGGACTCTGGGCGGGGAGCTGTTTTTT. This codes for CASSERTGTLGGELFF.

This clone was seen only once. The V call is TRBV7-2, the J call TRBJ2-7, with no clear D. Trimming shortened V by 0 bases and J by 4 bases, and 7 bases separated the two germline ends. The CDR3 runs to 13 residues. The germline V gene encodes CDR1 SGHTA and CDR2 FQGNSA. The CDR3 here is CASSLASQYEQYF. Written as DNA, the CDR3 is TGTGCCAGCAGCTTAGCGTCACAATACGAGCAGTACTTC.

The CDR3 here is CASGGMNTEAFF. In nucleotides, the CDR3 is TGTGCCTCGGGCGGTATGAACACTGAAGCTTTCTTT. The chain has TRBV30 and TRBJ1-1; no reliable D call. The germline V gene encodes CDR1 GTSNPN and CDR2 SVGIG (reference sequence). CDR3 size: 12 residues. The germline V and J ends were trimmed by 7 bases and 0 bases, with 9 bases remaining between them.

This chain joins TRBV6-5 and TRBJ2-3; weak D call: TRBD2 (5 bases). Germline values: CDR1 MNHEY, CDR2 SVGAGI. Trimming stripped 6 bases from V and 4 bases from J, with 11 bases between. This CDR3 contains 13 residues. The DNA for the CDR3 is TGTGCCAGCAGCCGCGGACTGGCAGATACGCAGTATTTT. Translation gives CASSRGLADTQYF.

The chain joins TRBV7-3 to TRBJ2-7, with 9 bases aligning to TRBD1. Germline trimming cut 5 bases from V and 4 bases from J; bases unmatched to any gene: 3. Germline loops: CDR1 SGHTA, CDR2 FQGTGA. The CDR3 covers 13 residues. CDR3 sequence reads: CASSQDRGYEQYF. The CDR3 bases are TGTGCCAGCAGCCAGGACAGGGGTTACGAGCAGTACTTC.

The V call is TRBV21-1, the J call TRBJ2-5; the table's D call, TRBD2, has no DNA check behind it. TRBV21-1 is listed as a pseudogene. CDR3 length equals 15 residues. The CDR3 nucleotides read TGTGCCAGCAGCAAAGTACGGGAGCAGGGAGAGACCCAGTACTTC. Translation gives CASSKVREQGETQYF.

This sequence joins TRBV28 and TRBJ1-2; possibly TRBD1 for D (5 bases). Germline CDR1 reads MDHEN; CDR2 reads SYDVKM. This CDR3 has 14 residues. Trimming took 6 bases from V and 6 from J, leaving 17 bases between them. DNA for the CDR3: TGTGCCAGCAGCCCCGGGGGGGTGCTTGATGGCTACACCTTC. This encodes CASSPGGVLDGYTF.

The gene calls are TRBV2 and TRBJ2-5; unclear D gene. The germline V and J ends were trimmed by 5 bases and 3 bases, with 7 bases remaining between them. In germline, CDR1 is SNHLY, CDR2 FYNNEI. This CDR3 has 12 residues. The CDR3 nucleotides are TGTGCCAGCAGTCATAGGGAAGAGACCCAGTACTTC. Translated, it gives CASSHREETQYF. The complete variable domain, with remaining parts taken from reference TRBV2 and TRBJ2-5, reads EPEVTQTPSHQVTQMGQEVILRCVPISNHLYFYWYRQILGQKVEFLVSFYNNEISEKSEIFDDQFSVERPDGSNFTLKIRSTKLEDSAMYFCASSHREETQYFGPGTRLLVL.

This chain joins TRBV30 and TRBJ1-5; no clear D. V was cut by 6 bases and J by 6 bases, with 6 bases left in between. This CDR3 spans 10 amino acids. Germline CDR1 is GTSNPN and CDR2 is SVGIG (reference sequence). DNA for the CDR3: TGTGCCTGTGTCCCTCAGCCCCAGCATTTT. Translated: CACVPQPQHF.

The chain employs TRBV19 and TRBJ1-5; D is uncertain. This CDR3 comprises 16 residues. CDR1 and CDR2 from the germline V gene are LNHDA and SQIVND (reference sequence). Trimming stripped 6 bases from V and 0 bases from J, with 15 bases between. CDR3 coding DNA: TGTGCCAGTAGAGATCTAGTAGATGTTAGCAATCAGCCCCAGCATTTT. Encoded protein: CASRDLVDVSNQPQHF. Together with reference TRBV19 and TRBJ1-5, the CDR3 gives the full variable domain: DGGITQSPKYLFRKEGQNVTLSCEQNLNHDAMYWYRQDPGQGLRLIYYSQIVNDFQKGDIAEGYSVSREKKESFPLTVTSAQKNPTAFYLCASRDLVDVSNQPQHFGDGTRLSIL.

The gene calls are TRBV6-5 and TRBJ1-6; D is uncertain. Trimming took off 2 bases at V and 9 bases at J, with 14 bases between the two ends. This CDR3 has 15 residues. The germline V gene has CDR1 MNHEY and CDR2 SVGAGI. The CDR3 sequence: CASSYGTAVGSPLHF. DNA for the CDR3: TGTGCCAGCAGTTACGGAACCGCCGTCGGTTCACCCCTCCACTTT.

The genes are TRBV5-1 and TRBJ1-2; D gene unclear. Germline V gene sequence: CDR1 SGHRS, CDR2 YFSETQ. The CDR3 covers 15 residues. The V gene lost 2 bases and the J gene lost 5 bases, with 16 bases spanning the gap. The CDR3 region has the DNA TGCGCCAGCAGCTTAAGTACTGGTGTAGGATATGGCTACACCTTC. Residues: CASSLSTGVGYGYTF.

The chain is built from TRBV4-1 and TRBJ1-2, with D hard to call. V dropped 0 bases and J dropped 4 bases, with 9 bases sitting between them. Looked up from germline, CDR1 is MGHRA and CDR2 is YSYEKL. The CDR3 runs to 14 residues. In DNA, the CDR3 is TGCGCCAGCAGCCAAGATGAGGGTCTCTATGGCTACACCTTC. It yields the protein CASSQDEGLYGYTF.

This clone was found once. The chain employs TRBV10-3 and TRBJ1-5; TRBD1 agrees at 11 bases. The V gene end was trimmed by 10 bases and the J gene end by 4 bases; junction bases not matched to a gene: 9. From germline, CDR1 is ENHRY and CDR2 SYGVKD. The length of the CDR3 is 15 residues. This CDR3 is CATHNGTGGNQPQHF. The CDR3 nucleotides read TGTGCCACCCATAACGGGACAGGGGGTAATCAGCCCCAGCATTTT.

The chain recombines TRBV2 with TRBJ2-7; D uncertain. V dropped 4 bases and J dropped 0 bases, with 10 bases sitting between them. Germline V gives CDR1 SNHLY, CDR2 FYNNEI. The CDR3 runs 14 residues. In DNA, the CDR3 is TGTGCCAGCAGTGCGATCCAGGCCTCCTACGAGCAGTACTTC. Translation: CASSAIQASYEQYF.

The gene calls are TRBV19 and TRBJ1-4, with TRBD1 matching over 7 bases. The V gene end was trimmed by 5 bases and the J gene end by 0 bases; junction bases not matched to a gene: 3. Germline CDR1 and CDR2: LNHDA and SQIVND (reference sequence). The CDR3 contains 15 residues. CDR3 region: CASSRDRATNEKLFF. In nucleotides, the CDR3 is TGTGCCAGTAGTCGTGACAGGGCAACTAATGAAAAACTGTTTTTT. Drawing the rest from reference TRBV19 and TRBJ1-4, the complete variable domain is DGGITQSPKYLFRKEGQNVTLSCEQNLNHDAMYWYRQDPGQGLRLIYYSQIVNDFQKGDIAEGYSVSREKKESFPLTVTSAQKNPTAFYLCASSRDRATNEKLFFGSGTQLSVL.

Points on this clone: At the DNA level, this CDR3 is encoded by other sequences in the same sample as well. The chain uses TRBV18 and TRBJ2-7; D perhaps matches TRBD2 (5 bases). Germline lookup yields CDR1 KGHSH and CDR2 LQKENI. Deletions cut 3 bases from V and 3 bases from J, with 6 bases between. This CDR3 comprises 12 residues. This chain's CDR3 is CASSPRGYEQYF. The DNA of the CDR3 is TGTGCCAGCTCACCCCGGGGCTACGAGCAGTACTTC.

V is TRBV5-1 and J is TRBJ2-1; 10 nucleotides match TRBD2. Germline loops: CDR1 SGHRS, CDR2 YFSETQ. The CDR3 contains 15 residues. V was clipped by 5 bases and J by 4 bases; unmatched bases: 6. This CDR3 reads CASRLTSGNYNEQFF. As DNA, the CDR3 is TGCGCCAGCAGACTAACTAGCGGGAATTACAATGAGCAGTTCTTC. The full variable domain, completed using reference TRBV5-1 and TRBJ2-1, is KAGVTQTPRYLIKTRGQQVTLSCSPISGHRSVSWYQQTPGQGLQFLFEYFSETQRNKGNFPGRFSGRQFSNSRSEMNVSTLELGDSALYLCASRLTSGNYNEQFFGPGTRLTVL.

The chain has TRBV6-1 and TRBJ1-6; no definite D call. This CDR3 is 15 amino acids long. The germline V gene encodes CDR1 MNHNS and CDR2 SASEGT. Trimming cost V 2 bases and J 6 bases, with 11 bases left between them. In DNA, the CDR3 is TGTGCCAGCAGTGAATATGGCGCTACTAATTCACCCCTCCACTTT. This sequence encodes CASSEYGATNSPLHF.

V usage is TRBV2 and J usage is TRBJ2-7, with TRBD2 matching over 8 bases. CDR1 and CDR2 (germline): SNHLY, FYNNEI. The CDR3 consists of 12 residues. V shed 4 bases, J shed 5 bases, and the junction held 1 base outside the gene matches. The CDR3 region has the DNA TGTGCCAGCAGTGGGCGGGGGGACGAGCAGTACTTC. This sequence encodes CASSGRGDEQYF. Filled out from reference TRBV2 and TRBJ2-7, the complete variable domain reads EPEVTQTPSHQVTQMGQEVILRCVPISNHLYFYWYRQILGQKVEFLVSFYNNEISEKSEIFDDQFSVERPDGSNFTLKIRSTKLEDSAMYFCASSGRGDEQYFGPGTRLTVT.

The chain couples TRBV6-1 to TRBJ2-7, with 10 bases fitting TRBD2. This CDR3 region has 15 residues. The junction had 10 bases not matched to a gene; V was cut back by 4 bases and J by 7 bases. The germline CDR1 and CDR2 sequences are MNHNS and SASEGT. This CDR3 reads CASSAAGGPTGEQYF. The CDR3 nucleotides are TGTGCCAGCAGTGCAGCGGGAGGGCCTACGGGAGAGCAGTACTTC.

This clone came up a few times. The chain carries TRBV7-3 and TRBJ1-2, with 7 bases that match TRBD1. Germline V gives CDR1 SGHTA, CDR2 FQGTGA. Germline trimming cut 4 bases from V and 5 bases from J; bases unmatched to any gene: 22. The CDR3 contains 19 residues. The CDR3 region has the DNA TGTGCCAGCAGCTCAGCCGAGGGACAGCCGGTCGGGCTTTATTATGGCTACACCTTC. Amino acid sequence: CASSSAEGQPVGLYYGYTF.

This chain joins TRBV4-3 and TRBJ1-2; 9 bases are a match to TRBD1. Unmatched junction bases numbered 6, after V lost 3 bases and J lost 4 bases. Germline loops: CDR1 LGHNA, CDR2 YSLEER. The CDR3 totals 15 residues. In DNA, the CDR3 is TGCGCCAGCAGCCAGGCACAGGGGGCCCCCTATGGCTACACCTTC. Its translation is CASSQAQGAPYGYTF.

The CDR3 nucleotides are TGTGCCACCAGTCCAGGGGGGAACATTCAGTACTTC. Translating gives CATSPGGNIQYF. The J gene is TRBJ2-4, the V gene TRBV24-1, with D possibly matching TRBD1 (7 bases). Trimming pared 6 bases from V and 7 bases from J, leaving 9 bases between. The V gene's germline CDR1 is KGHDR and CDR2 SFDVKD. The CDR3 length is 12 residues.

V usage is TRBV3-1 (or the pseudogene TRBV3-2) and J usage is TRBJ2-7, with TRBD2 identical over 7 bases. J gave up 3 bases and V 8 bases, and 1 base lay outside the gene matches. CDR3 size: 11 residues. CDR1 and CDR2 (germline): LGHDT, YNNKEL (reference sequence). The CDR3 DNA sequence: TGTGCCAGCCCGGGAGGCTACGAGCAGTACTTC. It specifies CASPGGYEQYF.

The rearrangement uses TRBV19 and TRBJ2-1, with 10 bases identical to TRBD2. V lost 7 bases and J lost 7; bases outside the gene matches: 10. The germline CDR1 and CDR2 sequences are LNHDA and SQIVND (reference sequence). The CDR3 sequence is 15 residues long. The chain's CDR3 is CASTEGTSGTNEQFF. Here the CDR3 DNA reads TGTGCCAGTACTGAGGGTACTAGCGGGACGAATGAGCAGTTCTTC.